Here is one TCR beta chain with its context. The junction departs from germline at one end; a sequencing error may be responsible. This sample also contains other DNA sequences that code for the same CDR3. The CDR3 covers 16 residues. Germline CDR1 reads SEHNR; CDR2 reads FQNEAQ (reference sequence). The data were taken from a study of cytomegalovirus exposure and HLA in healthy donors. For the study at large: Previous work identified some 120 million unique TCR beta sequences from around 170 million T cells.

PCR involved 60 Vbeta and 13 Jbeta primers. Sequencing used immunoSEQ multiplex PCR; TCRdb keeps in-frame clones, though not all of them. This sample has some 200,000 clones, with about 79% found just once. Sequences were obtained from PBMCs. V and J are TRBV7-9 and TRBJ1-1; possible D gene TRBD1, 5 bases. This TCR derives from a man between 18 and 35 years old in good health and CMV-seronegative. In DNA, the CDR3 is TGTGCCAGCAGCCCCGGGACTGCTTTGGGGAACACTGAGGCTTTCTTT. Protein: CASSPGTALGNTEAFF.